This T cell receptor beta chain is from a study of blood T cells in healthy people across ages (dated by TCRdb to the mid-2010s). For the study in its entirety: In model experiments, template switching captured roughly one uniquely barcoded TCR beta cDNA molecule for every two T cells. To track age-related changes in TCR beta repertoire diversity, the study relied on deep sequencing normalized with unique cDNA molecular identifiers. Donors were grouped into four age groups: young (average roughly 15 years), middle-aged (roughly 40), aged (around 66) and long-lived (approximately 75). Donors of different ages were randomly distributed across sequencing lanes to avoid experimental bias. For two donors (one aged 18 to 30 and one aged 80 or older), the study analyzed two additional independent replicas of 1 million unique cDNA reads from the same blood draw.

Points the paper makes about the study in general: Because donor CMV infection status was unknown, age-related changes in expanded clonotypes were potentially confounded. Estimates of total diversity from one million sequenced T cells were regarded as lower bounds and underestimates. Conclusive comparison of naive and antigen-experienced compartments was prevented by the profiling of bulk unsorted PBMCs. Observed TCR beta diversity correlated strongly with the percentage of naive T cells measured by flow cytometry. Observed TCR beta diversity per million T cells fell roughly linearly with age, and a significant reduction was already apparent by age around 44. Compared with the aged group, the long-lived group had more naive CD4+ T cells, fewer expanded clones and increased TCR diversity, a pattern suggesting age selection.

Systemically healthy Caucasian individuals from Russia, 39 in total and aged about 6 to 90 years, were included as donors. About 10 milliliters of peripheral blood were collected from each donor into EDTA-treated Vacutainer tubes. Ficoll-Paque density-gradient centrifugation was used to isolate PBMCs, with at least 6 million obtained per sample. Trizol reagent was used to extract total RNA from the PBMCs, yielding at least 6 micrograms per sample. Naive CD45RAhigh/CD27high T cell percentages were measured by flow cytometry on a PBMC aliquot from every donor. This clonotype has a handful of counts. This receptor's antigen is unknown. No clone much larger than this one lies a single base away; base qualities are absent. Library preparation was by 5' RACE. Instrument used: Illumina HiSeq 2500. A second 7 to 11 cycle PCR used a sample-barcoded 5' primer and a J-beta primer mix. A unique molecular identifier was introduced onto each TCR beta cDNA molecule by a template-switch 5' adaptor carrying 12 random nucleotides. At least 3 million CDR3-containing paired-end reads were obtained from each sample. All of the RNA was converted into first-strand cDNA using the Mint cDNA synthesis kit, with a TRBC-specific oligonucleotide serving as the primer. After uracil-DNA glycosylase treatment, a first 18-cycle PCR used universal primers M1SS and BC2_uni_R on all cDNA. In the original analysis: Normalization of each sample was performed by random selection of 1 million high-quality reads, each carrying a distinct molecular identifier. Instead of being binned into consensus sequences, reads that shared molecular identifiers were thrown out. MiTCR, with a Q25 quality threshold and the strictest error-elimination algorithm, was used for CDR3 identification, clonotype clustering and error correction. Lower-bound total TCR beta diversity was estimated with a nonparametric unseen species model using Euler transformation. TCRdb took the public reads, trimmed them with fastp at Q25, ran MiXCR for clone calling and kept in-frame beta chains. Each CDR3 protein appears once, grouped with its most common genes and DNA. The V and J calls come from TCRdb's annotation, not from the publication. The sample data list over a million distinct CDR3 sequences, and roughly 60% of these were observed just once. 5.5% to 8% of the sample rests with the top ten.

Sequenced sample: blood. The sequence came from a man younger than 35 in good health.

The DNA sequence is as follows: TGTGCCAGCAGCCAAGTAGTGGACAGGGCCTACGAGCAGTACTTC. This is translated as CASSQVVDRAYEQYF. The sequence is built from TRBV4-2 and TRBJ2-7, and 8 bases in between align with TRBD1. Including the terminal cysteine and phenylalanine, the CDR3 comprises 15 residues. Of the read, only the CDR3 DNA is kept; its 45 bases are in frame from base 1. The germline V gene sets CDR1 to LGHNA and CDR2 to YNFKEQ. V loses 1 base at its end and J loses 2 bases; junction bases beyond the gene matches: 4.